This paragraph covers one TCR beta chain sequence. The authors' processing: Nucleated cell number was recorded as an estimate derived from reference gene primer amplification. TCRdb's copy holds only in-frame clones and misses some; the assay was immunoSEQ multiplex PCR. For V, J and clone size, that table is used; D and trimming come from the DNA. The table lists tens of thousands of clones, around 90% of them singletons. The sample is drawn from a study of blood T cell repertoires in COVID-19. Overall study context: Researchers got acute and convalescent COVID-19 samples from the United States, Italy and Spain.

The CDR3 consists of 14 residues. Sequenced: peripheral blood. This sequence was found in a woman between 45 and 65 years old with active or convalescent COVID-19. This chain joins TRBV12-2 and TRBJ1-5; the D segment call TRBD1 is taken from the table without a DNA check. TRBV12-2 is given as a pseudogene. This CDR3 is CASRLPPGNQPQHF. The CDR3, as DNA: TGTGCAAGTCGCTTACCGCCAGGCAATCAGCCCCAGCATTTT.